This T cell receptor beta chain was sequenced in a study of blood T cells in healthy people across ages (dated by TCRdb to the mid-2010s). Study-wide context: Template switching captured roughly one uniquely barcoded TCR beta cDNA molecule per two T cells in model experiments. Using deep sequencing normalized with unique cDNA molecular identifiers, the study measured how TCR beta repertoire diversity changes with age. The donors were split into four age groups: young (average 16 years), middle-aged (39), aged (approximately 59) and long-lived (under 90). To avoid experimental bias, donors of different ages were distributed randomly across sequencing lanes. For two donors (one aged 18 to 30 and one aged 80 or older), the study analyzed two additional independent replicas of 1 million unique cDNA reads from the same blood draw.

The CDR3 runs 13 residues from the cysteine to the phenylalanine. Left in the record is the CDR3 DNA by itself, 39 bases read in frame from the first base. Looking up the germline V gene yields CDR1 MDHEN and CDR2 SYDVKM. The junction shows trimming of 2 bases on V and 10 bases on J, plus 12 bases between the germline ends. Library method: 5' RACE. Data came from an Illumina HiSeq 2500. A second PCR of 7 to 11 cycles was run with a J-beta primer mix and a sample-barcoded 5' primer. Each TCR beta cDNA molecule received a unique molecular identifier from a template-switch 5' adaptor carrying 12 random nucleotides. Each sample yielded at least 2.5 million CDR3-containing paired-end reads. All of the RNA was converted into first-strand cDNA using the Mint cDNA synthesis kit, with a TRBC-specific oligonucleotide serving as the primer. After uracil-DNA glycosylase treatment, a first 18-cycle PCR used universal primers M1SS and BC2_uni_R on all cDNA. The authors' pipeline ran thus. Each sample was normalized by randomly selecting 1 million high-quality reads, each carrying a distinct molecular identifier. Instead of being binned into consensus sequences, reads that shared molecular identifiers were thrown out. MiTCR, set to a Q25 quality threshold and the strictest error-elimination algorithm, was used for CDR3 identification, clonotype clustering and error correction. A nonparametric unseen species model using Euler transformation provided a lower-bound estimate of total TCR beta diversity. TCRdb handled the public reads itself, with Q25 trimming in fastp and clone calling in MiXCR, and kept productive beta chains. Rows are combined by CDR3 protein, so each entry shows the most common genes and DNA. What appears here as the V and J calls and clone size reflects TCRdb's work, not the paper's. This sample holds 550,000 to 800,000 distinct CDR3 sequences; around a fifth were observed only once. Approximately 3.6% of the sample goes to the ten largest clones.

This clonotype was detected only a few times. This clone's antigen is unknown. No per-base quality is available; no much larger clone lies one base away. Overall results and qualifications from the work: Compared with the aged group, more naive CD4+ T cells, fewer expanded clones and increased TCR diversity were shown by the long-lived group, suggesting age selection. A strong correlation was found between observed TCR beta diversity and the percentage of naive T cells measured by flow cytometry. Because profiling used bulk unsorted PBMCs, naive and antigen-experienced compartments could not be compared conclusively. Total diversity estimates from one million sequenced T cells were considered lower bounds and underestimates. The CMV infection status of donors was not known, potentially confounding age-related changes in expanded clonotypes. As age increased, observed TCR beta diversity per million T cells dropped in a roughly linear way, and a significant reduction was already evident by age about 40.

The donors were roughly 39 Caucasian individuals from Russia, aged roughly 6 to 95 years, who were systemically healthy. Ten milliliters of peripheral blood were drawn from each donor into EDTA-treated Vacutainer tubes. Ficoll-Paque density-gradient centrifugation was used to isolate PBMCs, with at least 7 million per sample. Trizol reagent was used to extract total RNA from the PBMCs, yielding at least 5.5 micrograms per sample. For every donor, flow cytometry on a PBMC aliquot measured the percentage of naive CD45RAhigh/CD27high T cells. The chain was built from TRBV28 and TRBJ2-4; possibly the D gene is TRBD2, per 5 matching bases. This sequence originates from a man between 70 and 80 years old in good health. The specimen sequenced was blood. The sequenced DNA is TGTGCCAGCAGTTTAGATCGGGGAAGTATTCAGTACTTC. This codes for CASSLDRGSIQYF. The CDR3, completed at both ends by the reference TRBV28 and TRBJ2-4 genes, gives the full variable domain DVKVTQSSRYLVKRTGEKVFLECVQDMDHENMFWYRQDPGLGLRLIYFSYDVKMKEKGDIPEGYSVSREKKERFSLILESASTNQTSMYLCASSLDRGSIQYFGAGTRLSVL.